These 30 T cell receptor beta chains were sequenced from one sample in a study of cytomegalovirus exposure and HLA in healthy donors. Amplification used 60 Vbeta primers and 13 Jbeta primers. Sequenced by immunoSEQ multiplex PCR; TCRdb stores in-frame clones only, minus some. This table has a few hundred thousand clones, about four fifths appearing once. Sequenced material: PBMCs. The receptors originated from a young man in good health and CMV-seronegative.

This clone appeared once. The chain is built from TRBV29-1 and TRBJ2-6, with no clear D. Trimming removed 6 bases at V and 0 bases at J, with 15 bases between. Germline lookup yields CDR1 SQVTM and CDR2 ANQGSEA. The CDR3 runs 16 residues. CDR3 in amino acids: CSVQTSLFSGANVLTF. CDR3 sequence (DNA): TGCAGCGTCCAGACATCCCTGTTCTCTGGGGCCAACGTCCTGACTTTC.

The V call is TRBV6-5, the J call TRBJ2-3; no reliable D call. CDR1 is MNHEY, CDR2 SVGAGI, per germline. The CDR3 has 13 amino acids. The V end lost 4 bases, the J end lost 2 bases, and 7 bases lay between the germline ends. CDR3 in DNA: TGTGCCAGCAGTTCCACAGACACAGATACGCAGTATTTT. Protein: CASSSTDTDTQYF.

The chain joins TRBV2 to TRBJ1-2, with D possibly being TRBD1 (5 bases). V lost 6 bases and J lost 3, with 11 bases in between. CDR1 is SNHLY, CDR2 FYNNEI, per germline. The length of the CDR3 is 13 residues. CDR3 sequence reads: CASRGGDYYGYTF. CDR3 nucleotides: TGTGCCAGCAGGGGAGGGGACTACTATGGCTACACCTTC.

This clone was counted a few times. This sequence joins TRBV19 and TRBJ1-1, with D possibly matching TRBD1 (6 bases). Germline-derived CDR1 and CDR2 are LNHDA and SQIVND (reference sequence). The CDR3 runs to 14 residues. V was shortened by 3 bases and J by 7 bases, with 15 bases between the two germline ends. Written as DNA, the CDR3 is TGTGCCAGTAGTATCCTTCTCCCGGACAGTGAAGCTTTCTTT. Residues: CASSILLPDSEAFF. The entire variable domain, with the rest obtained from reference TRBV19 and TRBJ1-1, is as follows: DGGITQSPKYLFRKEGQNVTLSCEQNLNHDAMYWYRQDPGQGLRLIYYSQIVNDFQKGDIAEGYSVSREKKESFPLTVTSAQKNPTAFYLCASSILLPDSEAFFGQGTRLTVV.

The chain uses TRBV4-3 and TRBJ1-2, with 7 nucleotides matching TRBD1. Looked up from germline, CDR1 is LGHNA and CDR2 is YSLEER. V lost 3 bases to trimming and J lost 0 bases; unmatched junction nucleotides: 7. This CDR3 comprises 16 residues. The CDR3 loop is CASSQGTGATNYGYTF. CDR3 nucleotides: TGCGCCAGCAGCCAGGGTACAGGGGCCACTAACTATGGCTACACCTTC.

This chain uses TRBV18 with TRBJ2-5, with TRBD1 matching 7 bases. From germline, CDR1 is KGHSH and CDR2 LQKENI. This CDR3 comprises 15 residues. Unmatched junction bases numbered 6, after V lost 1 base and J lost 4 bases. CDR3 residues: CASSPRSTGTETQYF. For the CDR3, the DNA is TGTGCCAGCTCACCACGATCGACAGGGACAGAGACCCAGTACTTC. Based on the CDR3 plus reference TRBV18 and TRBJ2-5, the full variable domain is NAGVMQNPRHLVRRRGQEARLRCSPMKGHSHVYWYRQLPEEGLKFMVYLQKENIIDESGMPKERFSAEFPKEGPSILRIQQVVRGDSAAYFCASSPRSTGTETQYFGPGTRLLVL.

This sequence joins TRBV5-4 and TRBJ1-6, with 12 bases fitting TRBD1. V lost 5 bases to trimming and J lost 6 bases; unmatched junction nucleotides: 6. The CDR3 is 16 amino acids. In germline, CDR1 is SGHNT, CDR2 YYREEE (reference sequence). Here the CDR3 DNA reads TGTGCCAGCAGGCCCGGGACAGGGGGCAGTAATTCACCCCTCCACTTT. Protein: CASRPGTGGSNSPLHF.

This chain uses TRBV19 with TRBJ1-6, with D tentatively TRBD1 (5 bases). CDR1 and CDR2 (germline): LNHDA, SQIVND (reference sequence). The ends were cut back, 3 bases at V and 8 bases at J, with 11 bases in the middle. The CDR3 extends over 14 amino acids. CDR3 DNA sequence: TGTGCCAGTAGTATGGGGCGGCTTGATTCACCCCTCCACTTT. Its protein product is CASSMGRLDSPLHF.

The chain is built from TRBV6-6 and TRBJ1-5, with no clear D. Germline V gene sequence: CDR1 MNHNY, CDR2 SVGAGI (reference sequence). The CDR3 contains 16 residues. The V gene lost 4 bases and the J gene lost 0 bases, with 13 bases spanning the gap. The CDR3 reads CASSLREQISNQPQHF. In nucleotides, the CDR3 is TGTGCCAGCAGTTTGAGGGAGCAGATTAGCAATCAGCCCCAGCATTTT.

The chain recombines TRBV4-1 with TRBJ2-7, with 13 nucleotides matching TRBD2. After removal of 5 bases from V and 2 bases from J, the junction contained 12 bases not matched to a gene. The CDR3 contains 18 residues. Germline V gene data show CDR1 as MGHRA and CDR2 as YSYEKL. The CDR3 loop is CASSYGLAGAQGPYEQYF. The DNA for the CDR3 is TGCGCCAGCAGCTACGGACTAGCGGGGGCCCAAGGCCCCTACGAGCAGTACTTC.

The chain links TRBV15 to TRBJ2-5; 7 bases line up with TRBD1. CDR3 length: 15 residues. V dropped 1 base and J dropped 5; count of bases not matched to a gene: 7. Looked up from germline, CDR1 is LNHNV and CDR2 is YYDKDF (reference sequence). The CDR3 DNA sequence: TGTGCCACCAGCAGAGCCTACAGGGGCCTCGAGACCCAGTACTTC. It encodes CATSRAYRGLETQYF.

Only a few counts were recorded for this clone. The J gene is TRBJ2-7, the V gene TRBV10-3, with D perhaps TRBD2 (6 bases). CDR3 length: 13 amino acids. Germline CDR1 ENHRY, CDR2 SYGVKD. Between the trimmed V and J ends, which lost 3 bases and 2 bases, there was a span of 8 bases. The CDR3 reads CAISDGGPYEQYF. The CDR3 nucleotides read TGTGCCATCAGTGATGGAGGGCCCTACGAGCAGTACTTC.

The V call is TRBV28, the J call TRBJ2-7; no clear D. V was trimmed by 3 bases and J by 4 bases, leaving 7 bases between them. The germline V gene encodes CDR1 MDHEN and CDR2 SYDVKM. This CDR3 is built from 12 residues. The DNA for the CDR3 is TGTGCCAGCAGTTTTGCGCGGTACGAGCAGTACTTC. Protein: CASSFARYEQYF.

The rearrangement uses TRBV28 and TRBJ1-6; D is unresolved. The CDR3 is 14 amino acids. In germline, CDR1 is MDHEN, CDR2 SYDVKM. With 8 bases removed from V and 3 bases from J, the gap between germline ends came to 11 bases. CDR3 coding DNA: TGTGCCAGCCGCGCCCGGGGCTATAATTCACCCCTCCACTTT. Translation: CASRARGYNSPLHF. The full variable domain, completed using reference TRBV28 and TRBJ1-6, is DVKVTQSSRYLVKRTGEKVFLECVQDMDHENMFWYRQDPGLGLRLIYFSYDVKMKEKGDIPEGYSVSREKKERFSLILESASTNQTSMYLCASRARGYNSPLHFGNGTRLTVT.

This clone was seen a few times. This rearrangement joins TRBV5-8 to TRBJ1-1, with D possibly being TRBD1 (5 bases). The CDR3 runs to 15 residues. CDR1 is SGHTS and CDR2 is YDEGEE in the germline V gene. Trimming left V 0 bases short and J 0 bases short, with 9 bases between. The CDR3 nucleotides are TGTGCCAGCAGCTTGGACAGGATCATGAACACTGAAGCTTTCTTT. Translating it yields CASSLDRIMNTEAFF. The entire variable domain, with the rest obtained from reference TRBV5-8 and TRBJ1-1, is as follows: EAGVTQSPTHLIKTRGQQATLRCSPISGHTSVYWYQQALGLGLQFLLWYDEGEERNRGNFPPRFSGRQFPNYSSELNVNALELEDSALYLCASSLDRIMNTEAFFGQGTRLTVV.

The chain links TRBV9 to TRBJ2-3, with unresolved D. With 0 bases removed from V and 2 bases from J, the gap between germline ends came to 7 bases. CDR1 is SGDLS, CDR2 YYNGEE, per germline. This CDR3 has 14 residues. The CDR3 nucleotides read TGTGCCAGCAGCGTAGAACAGCTCACAGATACGCAGTATTTT. Its protein is CASSVEQLTDTQYF.

V and J are TRBV5-1 and TRBJ2-5, with D perhaps TRBD2 (6 bases). CDR3 length: 12 residues. Germline values: CDR1 SGHRS, CDR2 YFSETQ. Deletions cut 4 bases from V and 5 bases from J, with 9 bases between. In DNA form, the CDR3 reads TGCGCCAGCAGCGATGGGAGGGAGACCCAGTACTTC. Protein: CASSDGRETQYF.

The chain is built from TRBV19 and TRBJ2-2; no firm D call. Germline loops: CDR1 LNHDA, CDR2 SQIVND (reference sequence). Trimming stripped 5 bases from V and 5 bases from J, with 3 bases between. The CDR3 is made up of 11 amino acids. The CDR3 bases are TGTGCCAGTAGTGAGACCGGGGAGCTGTTTTTT. Its translation is CASSETGELFF. Drawing the rest from reference TRBV19 and TRBJ2-2, the complete variable domain is DGGITQSPKYLFRKEGQNVTLSCEQNLNHDAMYWYRQDPGQGLRLIYYSQIVNDFQKGDIAEGYSVSREKKESFPLTVTSAQKNPTAFYLCASSETGELFFGEGSRLTVL.

This clone was observed once. The J gene is TRBJ1-2, the V gene TRBV27; D is unresolved. Trimming took 4 bases from V and 4 from J, leaving 16 bases between them. This CDR3 spans 15 amino acids. Germline V gene lookup returns CDR1 MNHEY and CDR2 SMNVEV (reference sequence). The CDR3 region is CASSSTPRGSYGYTF. The CDR3 DNA sequence: TGTGCCAGCAGTTCTACCCCCCGGGGATCCTATGGCTACACCTTC.

The rearrangement uses TRBV7-8 and TRBJ2-1; 10 nucleotides agree with TRBD2. This CDR3 is built from 16 residues. Germline values: CDR1 SGHVS, CDR2 FQNEAQ. The V and J ends lost 4 bases and 6 bases, in that order; junction bases with no gene match: 9. The DNA for the CDR3 is TGTGCCAGCAGCTCCAGTCTAGCGGGGGTGAGCAATGAGCAGTTCTTC. Its translation is CASSSSLAGVSNEQFF.

CDR3 sequence: CASSQDPGWNTIYF. CDR3 DNA: TGCGCCAGCAGCCAAGATCCAGGGTGGAACACCATATATTTT. The rearrangement joins TRBV4-3 to TRBJ1-3; tentative D call: TRBD1 (5 bases). The ends were cut back, 0 bases at V and 7 bases at J, with 10 bases in the middle. This CDR3 region has 14 residues. CDR1 and CDR2 (germline): LGHNA, YSLEER.

The rearrangement links TRBV4-2 to TRBJ2-2; 7 bases fit TRBD2. V was clipped by 0 bases and J by 7 bases; unmatched bases: 8. CDR3 size: 16 residues. CDR1 is LGHNA and CDR2 is YNFKEQ in the germline V gene. This CDR3 is CASSQDPTGGGGELFF. The CDR3 nucleotides are TGTGCCAGCAGCCAAGATCCCACGGGGGGTGGCGGGGAGCTGTTTTTT.

The chain couples TRBV4-3 to TRBJ1-3, with D possibly matching TRBD1 (5 bases). The CDR3 is 14 amino acids. The V end lost 0 bases, the J end lost 8 bases, and 11 bases lay between the germline ends. Germline V gives CDR1 LGHNA, CDR2 YSLEER. The CDR3 DNA is TGCGCCAGCAGCCAAGAGGGCCAGGGCCACACCATATATTTT. Translating it yields CASSQEGQGHTIYF.

The CDR3 here is CASSPYHQGRGTDTQYF. CDR3 bases: TGTGCCAGCAGCCCATATCACCAGGGTCGGGGCACAGATACGCAGTATTTT. This chain links TRBV7-2 with TRBJ2-3, with D maybe TRBD1 (5 bases). The length of the CDR3 is 17 residues. The V gene lost 5 bases and the J gene lost 1 base, with 19 bases spanning the gap. CDR1 SGHTA and CDR2 FQGNSA come from the germline V gene.

This clone was observed a handful of times. This sequence joins TRBV9 and TRBJ1-3; 10 nucleotides line up with TRBD1. Germline CDR1 reads SGDLS; CDR2 reads YYNGEE. The CDR3 consists of 15 residues. Losses at the gene ends were 4 bases for V and 7 bases for J; bases not matched to a gene: 8. This CDR3 reads CASSSRTGGMNTIYF. CDR3 nucleotides: TGTGCCAGCAGCTCCAGGACAGGGGGGATGAACACCATATATTTT.

The chain combines TRBV9 with TRBJ1-1; tentatively, D is TRBD1 (6 bases). The V end was cut by 3 bases, the J end by 0 bases, with 12 bases between. This CDR3 comprises 15 residues. Germline V lookup: CDR1 SGDLS, CDR2 YYNGEE. CDR3 sequence: CASSAYGTLNTEAFF. The CDR3 nucleotides read TGTGCCAGCAGCGCCTATGGGACATTGAACACTGAAGCTTTCTTT.

The J gene is TRBJ1-1, the V gene TRBV5-1, with D tentatively TRBD1 (6 bases). Germline CDR1 reads SGHRS; CDR2 reads YFSETQ. V dropped 0 bases and J dropped 5 bases, with 8 bases sitting between them. The CDR3 length is 13 residues. The CDR3 DNA sequence: TGCGCCAGCAGCTTGGTGGGGGCGACTGAAGCTTTCTTT. Residues: CASSLVGATEAFF.

The chain is built from TRBV28 and TRBJ2-7, with TRBD1 as a possible D gene (5 bases). The V end lost 5 bases, the J end lost 4 bases, and 18 bases lay between the germline ends. The germline CDR1 and CDR2 sequences are MDHEN and SYDVKM. This CDR3 comprises 15 residues. The CDR3 region has the DNA TGTGCCAGCAGTCCCTCCCTCAGGGTGCCGTACGAGCAGTACTTC. This sequence encodes CASSPSLRVPYEQYF.

The rearrangement uses TRBV10-3 and TRBJ2-7; a possible D gene is TRBD2 (7 bases). Looked up from germline, CDR1 is ENHRY and CDR2 is SYGVKD. Trimming took off 5 bases at V and 0 bases at J, with 11 bases between the two ends. The CDR3 totals 14 residues. The DNA of the CDR3 is TGTGCCATCAGTCCGAGGGGGGGCTCCTACGAGCAGTACTTC. Translation: CAISPRGGSYEQYF.

The gene calls are TRBV5-1 and TRBJ2-2; no definite D call. V was shortened by 5 bases and J by 3 bases, with 11 bases between the two germline ends. Germline CDR1 SGHRS, CDR2 YFSETQ. The CDR3 is 14 amino acids. The DNA of the CDR3 is TGCGCCAGCAGTCCAGAACCCGACACCGGGGAGCTGTTTTTT. Translating gives CASSPEPDTGELFF.